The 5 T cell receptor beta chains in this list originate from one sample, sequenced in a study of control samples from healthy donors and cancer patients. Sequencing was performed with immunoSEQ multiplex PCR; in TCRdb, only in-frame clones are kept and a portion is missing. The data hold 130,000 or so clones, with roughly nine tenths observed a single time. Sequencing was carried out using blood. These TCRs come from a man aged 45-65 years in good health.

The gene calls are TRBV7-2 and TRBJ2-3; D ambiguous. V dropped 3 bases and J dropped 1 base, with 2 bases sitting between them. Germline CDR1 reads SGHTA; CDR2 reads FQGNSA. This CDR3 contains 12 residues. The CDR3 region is CASSFGTDTQYF. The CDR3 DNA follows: TGTGCCAGCAGCTTTGGCACAGATACGCAGTATTTT. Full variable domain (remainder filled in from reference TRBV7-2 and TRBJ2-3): GAGVSQSPSNKVTEKGKDVELRCDPISGHTALYWYRQSLGQGLEFLIYFQGNSAPDKSGLPSDRFSAERTGGSVSTLTIQRTQQEDSAVYLCASSFGTDTQYFGPGTRLTVL.

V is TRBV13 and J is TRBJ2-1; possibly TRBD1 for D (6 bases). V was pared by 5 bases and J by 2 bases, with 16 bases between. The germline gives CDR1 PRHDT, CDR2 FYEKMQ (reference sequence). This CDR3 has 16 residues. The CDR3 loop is CASSLTGLNTYNEQFF. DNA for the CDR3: TGTGCCAGCAGCCTTACAGGGTTAAACACCTACAATGAGCAGTTCTTC.

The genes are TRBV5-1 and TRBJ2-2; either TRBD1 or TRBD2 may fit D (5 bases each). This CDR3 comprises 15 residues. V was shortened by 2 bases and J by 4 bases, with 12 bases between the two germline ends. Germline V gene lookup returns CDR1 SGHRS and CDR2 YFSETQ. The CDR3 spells CASSFPGRGTGELFF. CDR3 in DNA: TGCGCCAGCAGCTTTCCGGGACGGGGCACCGGGGAGCTGTTTTTT.

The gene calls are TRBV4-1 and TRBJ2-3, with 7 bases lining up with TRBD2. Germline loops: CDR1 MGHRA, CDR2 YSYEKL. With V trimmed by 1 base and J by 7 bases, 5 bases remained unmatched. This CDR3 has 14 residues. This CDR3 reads CASSQARGGYTQYF. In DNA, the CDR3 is TGCGCCAGCAGCCAAGCGAGGGGAGGGTATACGCAGTATTTT.

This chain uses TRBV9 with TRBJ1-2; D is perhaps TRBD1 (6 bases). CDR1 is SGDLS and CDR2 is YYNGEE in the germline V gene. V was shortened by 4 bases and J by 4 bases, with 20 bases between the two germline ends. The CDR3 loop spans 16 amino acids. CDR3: CASSPVRGLTGYGYTF. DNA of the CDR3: TGTGCCAGCAGCCCCGTCCGGGGGCTGACGGGCTATGGCTACACCTTC.